The clone carrying this T cell receptor beta chain was recorded a few times. Germline CDR1 is SGHTA and CDR2 is FQGNSA. V shed 3 bases and J shed 10 bases, with 10 bases lying between them. The CDR3 contains 12 residues. This sample was taken from a study of T-cell reconstitution after alpha-beta-depleted transplantation in children. Construction of the TCRbeta library involved unique molecular identifiers. Using its own MiXCR run on the PCR reads, TCRdb lists one record per CDR3 protein. The data contain under 450,000 distinct CDR3 sequences, approximately 12% of them seen just once; the ten biggest clones take up around 4.5%.

The specimen was PBMCs, collected from the stem cell graft. The chain couples TRBV7-2 to TRBJ2-1, with D perhaps TRBD2 (6 bases). This sequence was found in a human donor who donated a stem cell graft to a child with Fanconi anemia. CDR3: CASSFLGREQFF. The CDR3, as DNA: TGTGCCAGCAGCTTCCTTGGGAGGGAGCAGTTCTTC.